This is a list of T cell receptor beta chains from one sample in a study of cytomegalovirus exposure and HLA in healthy donors. Measured with immunoSEQ multiplex PCR; TCRdb has only the in-frame clones, and not every one. The sample carries roughly 140,000 clones, about 80% recorded once. The material sequenced was PBMCs. The source of these receptors is a man aged 35 to 55 in good health and CMV-seropositive. Both conserved end residues are part of each CDR3.

V gene | CDR3 protein
TRBV19 | CASSMAVLANYGYTF
TRBV10-1 | CASSLAGATGELFF
TRBV5-5 | CASSLDPGPSYNEQFF
TRBV14 | CASSQGTGTEAFF
TRBV6-1 | CASSELDSPNYGYTF
TRBV19 | CASSIRDPTAAFF
TRBV7-9 | CSSSLALRSSYNEQFF
TRBV4-3 | CASSQVIGDRAHYGYTF
TRBV5-1 | CASSFDGGGYGYTF
TRBV25-1 | CASSGQGHYEQYF
TRBV18 | CASSPLDRAYGYTF
TRBV5-1 | CASSLAGTGGDTQYF
TRBV7-6 | CASSHPPTDRASYEQYF
TRBV2 | CASSERGTYGYTF
TRBV5-1 | CASSQLLSRGAKNIQYF
TRBV25-1 | CASSGQGLSEAFF
TRBV5-1 | CASSSTGLGQPQHF
TRBV5-1 | CASSFSGNSTDTQYF
TRBV4-2 | CASRRTGKGPQHF
TRBV5-4 | CASSLNRGYGYTF
TRBV29-1 | CSVEGSGLTGELFF
TRBV9 | CASSAPGSDRGGNTIYF
TRBV14 | CASSQGFAGGNNEQFF
TRBV7-9 | CASSFSINSPLHF
TRBV18 | CASSPGNSQRGYTF
TRBV7-3 | CASSQGGLVETQYF
TRBV2 | CASSVEMNTEAFF
TRBV30 | CAWSVSSGPYEQYF
TRBV5-6 | CASSLTTGLVWGGTGELFF
TRBV9 | CASSATGGANGELFF
TRBV5-1 | CASSFQGAIPGNTIYF
TRBV2 | CASSERGDTQYF
TRBV7-6 | CASSLDWEEAFF
TRBV10-3 | CATQAGLYSNQPQHF
TRBV27 | CASSLKIGGSSPQYF
TRBV18 | CASSPLATVETQYF
TRBV11-1 | CASSEGQGSIYEQYF
TRBV6-1 | CASSELGPRNTEAFF